This section outlines one T cell receptor beta chain sequence together with its context. These data are taken from a study of T cells expressing NK-cell markers. TCRdb reanalyzed the 5' RACE reads, giving one entry per CDR3 protein sequence and no DNA. The sample spans 250,000 to 300,000 distinct CDR3 sequences; the ten largest clones claim around 4.3%. The length of the CDR3 is 16 residues. Germline V CDR1 and CDR2: LNHDA, SQIVND (reference sequence). The rearrangement uses TRBV19 and TRBJ2-5; TCRdb gives TRBD2 as the D gene, but with no DNA this cannot be confirmed. The material sequenced was blood T cells: a sorted CD56 or NKG2C T cell subset, CD4+ or CD8+ T cells, or bulk PBMC T cells (not recorded which). This clonotype originated in a woman aged 18 to 75 in good health. Here the CDR3 reads CASSLRLAGGRETQYF.